Presented here are 30 T cell receptor beta chains from one specimen sequenced in a study of cytomegalovirus exposure and HLA in healthy donors. The PCR was carried out with 60 Vbeta primers and 13 Jbeta primers. The table came from immunoSEQ multiplex PCR; TCRdb's copy has only in-frame clones and leaves some out. The sample lists about 180,000 clones; 70% to 80% were seen once. The sequencing sample was made of PBMCs. The receptor set was obtained from a man aged 18 to 35 in good health and CMV-seronegative.

The gene calls are TRBV6-1 and TRBJ2-5; 8 bases line up with TRBD2. Germline V gives CDR1 MNHNS, CDR2 SASEGT. The junction had 3 bases not matched to a gene; V was cut back by 4 bases and J by 2 bases. This CDR3 is built from 14 residues. The CDR3 sequence: CASSVLAAQETQYF. CDR3 in DNA: TGTGCCAGCAGTGTACTAGCGGCGCAAGAGACCCAGTACTTC.

J is TRBJ1-2 and V is TRBV19; D is possibly TRBD1 (6 bases). This CDR3 has 16 residues. CDR1 is LNHDA and CDR2 is SQIVND in the germline V gene (reference sequence). V was trimmed by 4 bases and J by 3 bases, leaving 18 bases between them. The CDR3 protein is CASSTLTGRVDYGYTF. The DNA for the CDR3 is TGTGCCAGTAGTACCTTAACAGGGAGAGTTGACTATGGCTACACCTTC.

The V and J genes are TRBV11-2 and TRBJ1-1; D gene uncertain. The CDR3 totals 13 residues. Germline loops: CDR1 SGHAT, CDR2 FQNNGV. V was pared by 5 bases and J by 2 bases, with 9 bases between. CDR3 sequence (DNA): TGTGCCAGCAGCCAATCGGTTAACACTGAAGCTTTCTTT. It yields the protein CASSQSVNTEAFF.

This chain uses TRBV5-1 with TRBJ2-7; 7 bases line up with TRBD2. Germline V gene sequence: CDR1 SGHRS, CDR2 YFSETQ. J lost 2 bases, V lost 4 bases, and 6 bases had no gene match. This CDR3 region has 14 residues. CDR3 protein: CASSMSGGTYEQYF. The CDR3 region has the DNA TGCGCCAGCAGCATGTCGGGAGGCACCTACGAGCAGTACTTC.

The V and J genes are TRBV15 and TRBJ1-2; weak D call: TRBD1 (5 bases). V was clipped by 4 bases and J by 2 bases, with 8 bases between them. Germline assignment: CDR1 LNHNV and CDR2 YYDKDF (reference sequence). This CDR3 is 13 amino acids long. The CDR3 loop is CATSTDRNYGYTF. In DNA form, the CDR3 reads TGTGCCACCAGCACCGACAGAAACTATGGCTACACCTTC. Together with reference TRBV15 and TRBJ1-2, the CDR3 gives the full variable domain: DAMVIQNPRYQVTQFGKPVTLSCSQTLNHNVMYWYQQKSSQAPKLLFHYYDKDFNNEADTPDNFQSRRPNTSFCFLDIRSPGLGDTAMYLCATSTDRNYGYTFGSGTRLTVV.

V is TRBV4-1 and J is TRBJ1-5, with 7 bases aligning to TRBD1. Unmatched junction bases numbered 12, after V lost 8 bases and J lost 2 bases. Germline-derived CDR1 and CDR2 are MGHRA and YSYEKL. The CDR3 has 16 residues. In nucleotides, the CDR3 is TGCGCCAGCTCACAGACAGGGATCGGAGGCAATCAGCCCCAGCATTTT. Protein sequence: CASSQTGIGGNQPQHF.

The J gene is TRBJ2-2, the V gene TRBV5-6, with TRBD2 identical over 16 bases. Germline CDR1 SGHDT, CDR2 YYEEEE. Unmatched junction bases numbered 8, after V lost 0 bases and J lost 6 bases. The CDR3 sequence is 19 residues long. The CDR3 region has the DNA TGTGCCAGCAGCTTGGCGGGACTAGCGGGAGGGCCAGGGGCCGGGGAGCTGTTTTTT. This gives the protein CASSLAGLAGGPGAGELFF.

The V gene is TRBV30, the J gene TRBJ2-7; possible D gene TRBD1, 7 bases. V lost 8 bases and J 6 bases, leaving 26 bases between the germline ends. The CDR3 runs to 15 residues. Germline CDR1 is GTSNPN and CDR2 is SVGIG (reference sequence). The CDR3 spells CAGTLGAGGTSEQYF. CDR3 coding DNA: TGTGCCGGGACTCTTGGGGCAGGGGGGACGAGCGAGCAGTACTTC.

The chain couples TRBV2 to TRBJ2-7; D not resolved. Trimming shortened V by 8 bases and J by 3 bases, and 17 bases separated the two germline ends. The CDR3 spans 14 residues. Germline CDR1 SNHLY, CDR2 FYNNEI. The CDR3, as DNA: TGTGCCAGCCTCCCTCTAACCTCCTACTACGAGCAGTACTTC. Translating it yields CASLPLTSYYEQYF.

The chain recombines TRBV7-9 with TRBJ1-2; D might be TRBD1 (5 bases). V lost 6 bases and J lost 0, with 17 bases in between. Germline assignment: CDR1 SEHNR and CDR2 FQNEAQ (reference sequence). The CDR3 length is 16 residues. As DNA, the CDR3 is TGTGCCAGCAGTACGGGCCGGGGGGGGGCTAACTATGGCTACACCTTC. Translated: CASSTGRGGANYGYTF.

The rearrangement joins TRBV7-2 to TRBJ2-5; TRBD2 aligns across 11 bases. Per the germline V gene, CDR1 is SGHTA and CDR2 is FQGNSA. The CDR3 has 16 amino acids. The V segment lost 6 bases and the J segment 2 bases; nucleotides outside the gene matches: 8. The chain's CDR3 is CASRVGSGRVQETQYF. For the CDR3, the DNA is TGTGCCAGCAGGGTTGGTAGCGGGAGGGTACAAGAGACCCAGTACTTC.

The V call is TRBV5-1, the J call TRBJ2-3; 7 bases line up with TRBD1. V shed 3 bases and J 4 bases; nucleotides not matched to a gene: 5. The CDR3 consists of 14 residues. CDR1 is SGHRS, CDR2 YFSETQ, per germline. For the CDR3, the DNA is TGCGCCAGCAGCTATGGGACAGAATCAGATACGCAGTATTTT. Protein product: CASSYGTESDTQYF.

This chain joins TRBV7-2 and TRBJ2-5, with 7 bases fitting TRBD1. With the DNA end fitting TRBJ2-7 better, the J assignment may be wrong. The CDR3 consists of 15 residues. CDR1 is SGHTA and CDR2 is FQGNSA in the germline V gene. The CDR3 DNA sequence: TGTGCCAGCAGCTTAGTATCTTTGGGACAGTACGAGCAGTACTTC. Amino acids: CASSLVSLGQYEQYF.

The gene calls are TRBV27 and TRBJ1-2; D is ambiguous. CDR3 length equals 15 residues. Germline CDR1 is MNHEY and CDR2 is SMNVEV (reference sequence). V gave up 2 bases and J gave up 7 bases, with 17 bases separating them. CDR3 bases: TGTGCCAGCAGTTTAATTGGTTCTGGGCGGGTTGGCTACACCTTC. Protein sequence: CASSLIGSGRVGYTF.

The chain recombines TRBV18 with TRBJ1-1; 7 positions agree with TRBD1. CDR3 length: 16 amino acids. Per the germline V gene, CDR1 is KGHSH and CDR2 is LQKENI. V was pared by 5 bases and J by 5 bases, with 14 bases of the junction left unmatched. CDR3 bases: TGTGCCAGCTCATCTCAGCAGACAGGGTGGAGGACTGAAGCTTTCTTT. This encodes CASSSQQTGWRTEAFF.

The count of this clone is one. The genes are TRBV5-4 and TRBJ2-5, with a possible D match to TRBD2 (7 bases). The CDR3 has 15 residues. Germline CDR1 is SGHNT and CDR2 is YYREEE (reference sequence). V lost 0 bases, J lost 7 bases, and 16 bases lay in between. The CDR3 nucleotides are TGTGCCAGCAGCTTGGAGGGGGGGGCGCGGGTGACCCAGTACTTC. This encodes CASSLEGGARVTQYF. Using reference TRBV5-4 and TRBJ2-5 for the parts outside the CDR3, the full variable domain is ETGVTQSPTHLIKTRGQQVTLRCSSQSGHNTVSWYQQALGQGPQFIFQYYREEENGRGNFPPRFSGLQFPNYSSELNVNALELDDSALYLCASSLEGGARVTQYFGPGTRLLVL.

The rearrangement links TRBV23-1 to TRBJ1-1; D perhaps matches TRBD1 (6 bases). TRBV23-1 is filed as an ORF, its function uncertain. V lost 0 bases, J lost 0 bases, and 11 bases lay in between. The CDR3 sequence is 16 residues long. CDR3 sequence reads: CASSQSRGRLNTEAFF. The CDR3, as DNA: TGCGCCAGCAGTCAATCCAGGGGACGGTTGAACACTGAAGCTTTCTTT.

CDR3 in amino acids: CASSPTGGDRAFF. In nucleotides, the CDR3 is TGTGCCAGCAGCCCGACAGGGGGCGATCGAGCTTTCTTT. J is TRBJ1-1 and V is TRBV28; 10 bases line up with TRBD1. With V trimmed by 6 bases and J by 10 bases, 8 bases remained unmatched. The CDR3 covers 13 residues. The V gene's germline CDR1 is MDHEN and CDR2 SYDVKM.

The chain joins TRBV6-6 to TRBJ2-1; tentatively, D is TRBD2 (5 bases). This CDR3 has 15 residues. The V and J ends lost 11 bases and 0 bases respectively, with 17 bases between them. CDR1 and CDR2 (germline): MNHNY, SVGAGI (reference sequence). CDR3 in DNA: TGTGCCGGAAAAAAAGCGGCTAGCTCCTACAATGAGCAGTTCTTC. Residues: CAGKKAASSYNEQFF.

The V call is TRBV28, the J call TRBJ1-6, with 8 positions matching TRBD1. Trimming at V came to 5 bases and at J to 7 bases, leaving 7 bases not matched to a gene. Germline loops: CDR1 MDHEN, CDR2 SYDVKM. The CDR3 consists of 15 residues. The CDR3 loop reads CASSPRTGLNSPLHF. The CDR3 DNA reads as TGTGCCAGCAGTCCGCGGACAGGGCTAAATTCACCCCTCCACTTT. Filled out from reference TRBV28 and TRBJ1-6, the complete variable domain reads DVKVTQSSRYLVKRTGEKVFLECVQDMDHENMFWYRQDPGLGLRLIYFSYDVKMKEKGDIPEGYSVSREKKERFSLILESASTNQTSMYLCASSPRTGLNSPLHFGNGTRLTVT.

V is TRBV12-5 and J is TRBJ1-2; 7 nucleotides match TRBD1. J lost 8 bases, V lost 11 bases, and 11 bases had no gene match. Germline CDR1 LGHNT, CDR2 FRNRAP. The length of the CDR3 is 12 residues. As DNA, the CDR3 is TGTGCTTTACTGACAGGGCCCCTAGGCTACACCTTC. It codes for CALLTGPLGYTF.

The chain couples TRBV5-1 to TRBJ2-5; 11 bases map to TRBD2. Germline assignment: CDR1 SGHRS and CDR2 YFSETQ. There are 15 residues in the CDR3. Trimming cost V 6 bases and J 2 bases; bases outside gene matches: 6. The CDR3 loop is CASKLAGGPQETQYF. Here the CDR3 DNA reads TGCGCCAGCAAATTAGCGGGAGGGCCTCAAGAGACCCAGTACTTC. Looking up the rest from reference TRBV5-1 and TRBJ2-5 gives the full variable domain: KAGVTQTPRYLIKTRGQQVTLSCSPISGHRSVSWYQQTPGQGLQFLFEYFSETQRNKGNFPGRFSGRQFSNSRSEMNVSTLELGDSALYLCASKLAGGPQETQYFGPGTRLLVL.

The genes are TRBV9 and TRBJ2-1; 8 bases are shared with TRBD2. The germline CDR1 and CDR2 sequences are SGDLS and YYNGEE. CDR3 size: 15 residues. J lost 7 bases, V lost 1 base, and 7 bases had no gene match. The CDR3: CASSVTGGLWNEQFF. CDR3 in DNA: TGTGCCAGCAGCGTAACGGGGGGGCTCTGGAATGAGCAGTTCTTC.

The chain combines TRBV9 with TRBJ2-7; D call uncertain. The CDR3 is 14 amino acids. Germline-derived CDR1 and CDR2 are SGDLS and YYNGEE. V was clipped by 0 bases and J by 0 bases, with 7 bases between them. CDR3 DNA: TGTGCCAGCAGCGTAGACTTTTACTCCTACGAGCAGTACTTC. Protein product: CASSVDFYSYEQYF.

CDR3 in DNA: TGTGCCAGCAGTGATCGCGGGGCGCTGACAGATACGCAGTATTTT. Protein sequence: CASSDRGALTDTQYF. This chain connects TRBV6-4 to TRBJ2-3; possibly TRBD2 for D (6 bases). V was shortened by 3 bases and J by 3 bases, with 13 bases between the two germline ends. In germline, CDR1 is MRHNA, CDR2 SNTAGT. The CDR3 sequence is 15 residues long.

V is TRBV2 and J is TRBJ2-4, with D possibly matching TRBD2 (5 bases). Germline V gene lookup returns CDR1 SNHLY and CDR2 FYNNEI. This CDR3 has 10 amino acids. The ends were cut back, 8 bases at V and 10 bases at J, with 9 bases in the middle. In nucleotides, the CDR3 is TGTGCCAGCTTCCGGGGAATTCAGTACTTC. This gives the protein CASFRGIQYF.

Here the CDR3 reads CASYDRGLGNTIYF. The CDR3 region has the DNA TGTGCCAGTTATGACAGGGGCCTCGGAAACACCATATATTTT. The chain couples TRBV6-1 to TRBJ1-3, with 8 bases aligning to TRBD1. The CDR3 runs 14 residues. The germline V gene encodes CDR1 MNHNS and CDR2 SASEGT. V lost 9 bases and J lost 4; bases outside the gene matches: 8.

The V and J genes are TRBV5-4 and TRBJ2-3; TRBD2 is a possible D gene (7 bases). Per the germline V gene, CDR1 is SGHNT and CDR2 is YYREEE (reference sequence). The CDR3 covers 16 residues. V lost 0 bases to trimming and J lost 4 bases, with 15 bases between them. In nucleotides, the CDR3 is TGTGCCAGCAGCTTGGAGGGGGAGGGGTGGCCAGATACGCAGTATTTT. As protein: CASSLEGEGWPDTQYF.

The gene calls are TRBV15 and TRBJ1-4, with TRBD1 matching 7 bases. The CDR3 covers 15 residues. The germline gives CDR1 LNHNV, CDR2 YYDKDF (reference sequence). With V trimmed by 5 bases and J by 6 bases, 9 bases remained unmatched. The CDR3 spells CATSAQGFTHEKLFF. The CDR3, as DNA: TGTGCCACCAGCGCACAGGGGTTTACCCATGAAAAACTGTTTTTT.

This sequence joins TRBV5-4 and TRBJ2-1; 9 bases match TRBD1. Germline V gene lookup returns CDR1 SGHNT and CDR2 YYREEE (reference sequence). The CDR3 totals 15 residues. The J segment lost 8 bases and the V segment lost 5 bases, leaving 11 bases of the junction unmatched. CDR3 DNA: TGTGCCAGCAGAGCGCGGCGGACAGGGGCGGATGAGCAGTTCTTC. It yields the protein CASRARRTGADEQFF.